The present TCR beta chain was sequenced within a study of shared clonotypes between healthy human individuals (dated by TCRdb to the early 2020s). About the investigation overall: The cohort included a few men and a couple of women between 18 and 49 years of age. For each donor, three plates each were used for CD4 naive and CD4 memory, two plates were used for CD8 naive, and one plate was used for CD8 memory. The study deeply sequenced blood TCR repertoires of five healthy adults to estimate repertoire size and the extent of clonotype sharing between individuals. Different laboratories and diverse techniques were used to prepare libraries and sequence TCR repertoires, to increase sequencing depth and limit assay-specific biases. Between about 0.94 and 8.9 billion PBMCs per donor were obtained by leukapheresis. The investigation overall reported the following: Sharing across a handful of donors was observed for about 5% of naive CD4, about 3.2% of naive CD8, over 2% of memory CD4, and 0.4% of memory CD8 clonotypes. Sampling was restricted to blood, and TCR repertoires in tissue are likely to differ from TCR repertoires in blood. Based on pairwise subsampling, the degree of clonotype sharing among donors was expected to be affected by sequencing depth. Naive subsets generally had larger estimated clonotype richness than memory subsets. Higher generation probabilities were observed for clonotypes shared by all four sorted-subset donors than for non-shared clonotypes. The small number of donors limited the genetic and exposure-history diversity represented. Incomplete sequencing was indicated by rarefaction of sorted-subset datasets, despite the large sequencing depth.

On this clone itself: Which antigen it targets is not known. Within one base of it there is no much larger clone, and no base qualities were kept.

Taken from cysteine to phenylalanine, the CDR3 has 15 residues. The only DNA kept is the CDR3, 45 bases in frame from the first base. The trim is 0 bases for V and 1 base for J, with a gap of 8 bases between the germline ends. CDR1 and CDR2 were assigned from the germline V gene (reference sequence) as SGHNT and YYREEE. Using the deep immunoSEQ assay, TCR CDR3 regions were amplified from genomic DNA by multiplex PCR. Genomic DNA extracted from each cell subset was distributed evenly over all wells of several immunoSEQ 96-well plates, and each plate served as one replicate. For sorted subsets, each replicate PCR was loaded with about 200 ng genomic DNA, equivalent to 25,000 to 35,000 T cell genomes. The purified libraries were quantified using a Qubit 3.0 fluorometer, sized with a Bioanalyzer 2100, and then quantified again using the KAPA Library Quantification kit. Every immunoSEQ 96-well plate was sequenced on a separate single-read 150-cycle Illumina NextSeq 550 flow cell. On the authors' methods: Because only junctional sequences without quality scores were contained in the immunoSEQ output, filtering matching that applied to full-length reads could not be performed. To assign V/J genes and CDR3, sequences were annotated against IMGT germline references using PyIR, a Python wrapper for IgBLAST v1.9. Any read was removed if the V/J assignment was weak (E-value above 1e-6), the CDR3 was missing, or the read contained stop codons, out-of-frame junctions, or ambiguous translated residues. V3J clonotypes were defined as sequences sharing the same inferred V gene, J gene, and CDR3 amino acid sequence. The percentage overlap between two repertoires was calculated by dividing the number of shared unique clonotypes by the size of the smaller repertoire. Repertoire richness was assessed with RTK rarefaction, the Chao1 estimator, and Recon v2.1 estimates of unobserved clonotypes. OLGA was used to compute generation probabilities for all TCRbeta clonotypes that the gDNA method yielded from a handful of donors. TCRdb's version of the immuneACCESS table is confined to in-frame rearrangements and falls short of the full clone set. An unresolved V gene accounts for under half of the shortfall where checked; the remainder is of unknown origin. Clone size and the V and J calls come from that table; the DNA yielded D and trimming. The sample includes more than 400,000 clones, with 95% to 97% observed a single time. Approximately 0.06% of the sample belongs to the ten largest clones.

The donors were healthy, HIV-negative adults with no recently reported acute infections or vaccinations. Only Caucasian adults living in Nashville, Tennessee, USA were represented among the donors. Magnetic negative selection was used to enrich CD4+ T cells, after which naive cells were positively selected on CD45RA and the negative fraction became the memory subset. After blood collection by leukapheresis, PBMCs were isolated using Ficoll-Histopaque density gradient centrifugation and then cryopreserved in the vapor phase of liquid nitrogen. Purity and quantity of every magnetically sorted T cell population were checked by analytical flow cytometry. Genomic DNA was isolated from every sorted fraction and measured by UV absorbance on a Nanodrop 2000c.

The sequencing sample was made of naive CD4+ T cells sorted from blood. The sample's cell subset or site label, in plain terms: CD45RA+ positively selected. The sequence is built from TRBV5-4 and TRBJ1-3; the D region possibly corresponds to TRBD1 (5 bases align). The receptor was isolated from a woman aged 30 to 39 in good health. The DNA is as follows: TGTGCCAGCAGCTTGGGATCAGGGTCTGGAAACACCATATATTTT. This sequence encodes CASSLGSGSGNTIYF.